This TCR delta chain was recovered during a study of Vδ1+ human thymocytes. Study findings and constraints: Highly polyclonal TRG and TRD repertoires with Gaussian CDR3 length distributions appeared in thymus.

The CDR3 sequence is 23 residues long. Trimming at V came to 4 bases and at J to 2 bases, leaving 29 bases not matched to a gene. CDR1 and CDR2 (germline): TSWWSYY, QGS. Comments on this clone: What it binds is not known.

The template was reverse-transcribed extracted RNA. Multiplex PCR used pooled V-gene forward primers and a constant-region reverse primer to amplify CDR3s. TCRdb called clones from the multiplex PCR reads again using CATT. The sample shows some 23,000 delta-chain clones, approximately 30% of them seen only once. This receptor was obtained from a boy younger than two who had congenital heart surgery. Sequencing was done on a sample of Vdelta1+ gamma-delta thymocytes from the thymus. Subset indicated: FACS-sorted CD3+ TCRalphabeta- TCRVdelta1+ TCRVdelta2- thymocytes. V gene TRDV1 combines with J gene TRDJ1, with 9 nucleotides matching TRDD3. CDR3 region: CALGVLFPLLGDIPVHPTDKLIF. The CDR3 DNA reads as TGTGCTCTTGGGGTCCTCTTCCCTTTATTGGGGGATATCCCCGTTCACCCTACCGATAAACTCATCTTT.